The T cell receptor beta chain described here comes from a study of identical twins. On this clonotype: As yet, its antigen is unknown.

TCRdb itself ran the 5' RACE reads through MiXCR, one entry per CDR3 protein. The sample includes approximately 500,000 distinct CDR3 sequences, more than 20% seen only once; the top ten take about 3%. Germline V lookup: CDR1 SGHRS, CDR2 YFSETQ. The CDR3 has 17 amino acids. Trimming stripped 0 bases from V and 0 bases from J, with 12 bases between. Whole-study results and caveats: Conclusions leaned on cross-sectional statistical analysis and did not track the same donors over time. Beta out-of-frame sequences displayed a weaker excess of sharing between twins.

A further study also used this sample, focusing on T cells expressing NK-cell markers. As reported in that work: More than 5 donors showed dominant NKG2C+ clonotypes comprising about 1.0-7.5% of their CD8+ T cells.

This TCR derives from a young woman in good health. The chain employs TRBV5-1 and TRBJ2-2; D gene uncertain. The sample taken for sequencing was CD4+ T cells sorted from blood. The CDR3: CASSLGLGNANTGELFF. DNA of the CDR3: TGCGCCAGCAGCTTGGGTCTGGGTAACGCGAACACCGGGGAGCTGTTTTTT.